A single sample is the source of the 25 T cell receptor beta chains below, sequenced in a study of identifying expanded T cells in peripheral blood (dated by TCRdb to the late 2010s). The library was produced with the immunoSEQ multiplex PCR assay. The clones in this table, taken by TCRdb from immuneACCESS, are in-frame only. Not every clone is retained; where verified, under half of the shortfall comes from an unresolved V gene, and the cause of the rest is unknown. The sample data list over 65,000 clones, and about 87% of these were observed just once. 7% to 8.5% of the sample is held by the ten biggest clonotypes. The sample consisted of blood. The receptors were sampled from a person between 18 and 75 years old in good health.

The genes are TRBV30 and TRBJ2-1; 8 bases map to TRBD1. With V trimmed by 4 bases and J by 3 bases, 11 bases remained unmatched. CDR1 is GTSNPN and CDR2 is SVGIG in the germline V gene (reference sequence). The CDR3 is 16 residues long. The CDR3 loop reads CAWKQDRAKSYNEQFF. The DNA for the CDR3 is TGTGCCTGGAAACAGGACAGGGCAAAGAGCTACAATGAGCAGTTCTTC.

V is TRBV6-1 and J is TRBJ2-1, with D possibly matching TRBD1 (6 bases). CDR3 length: 15 amino acids. In germline, CDR1 is MNHNS, CDR2 SASEGT. The ends were cut back, 8 bases at V and 5 bases at J, with 19 bases in the middle. The CDR3 reads CASPQEQGVNNEQFF. Here the CDR3 DNA reads TGTGCCAGCCCACAGGAACAGGGAGTCAACAATGAGCAGTTCTTC.

The rearrangement uses TRBV7-2 and TRBJ1-2; 7 positions match TRBD1. The CDR3 is made up of 16 amino acids. The germline V gene has CDR1 SGHTA and CDR2 FQGNSA. Trimming cost V 1 base and J 8 bases; bases outside gene matches: 13. The CDR3 DNA sequence: TGTGCCAGCAGCTTAGGCTTCAGACAGGGAGGTGAGGGCTACACCTTC. Its translation is CASSLGFRQGGEGYTF.

V gene TRBV6-6 combines with J gene TRBJ2-1; TRBD2 aligns across 9 bases. CDR1 and CDR2 (germline): MNHNY, SVGAGI (reference sequence). V was pared by 4 bases and J by 7 bases, with 5 bases of the junction left unmatched. This CDR3 has 14 residues. CDR3 sequence (DNA): TGTGCCAGCAGTTGGACTAGCGACGGGAATGAGCAGTTCTTC. It specifies CASSWTSDGNEQFF.

The chain joins TRBV7-2 to TRBJ2-1, with 10 bases lining up with TRBD2. V dropped 8 bases and J dropped 5; count of bases not matched to a gene: 3. This CDR3 has 13 amino acids. The V gene's germline CDR1 is SGHTA and CDR2 FQGNSA. In nucleotides, the CDR3 is TGTGCCAGCGGACTAGCGGAAGACAATGAGCAGTTCTTC. It translates to CASGLAEDNEQFF.

This clone came up a few times. The rearrangement uses TRBV19 and TRBJ1-2; tentatively, D is TRBD1 (5 bases). CDR1 and CDR2 (germline): LNHDA, SQIVND (reference sequence). This CDR3 region has 14 residues. V lost 0 bases to trimming and J lost 7 bases, with 12 bases between them. CDR3 sequence: CASSIERQGGGYTF. The CDR3 DNA follows: TGTGCCAGTAGTATAGAGCGGCAGGGAGGTGGCTACACCTTC.

The chain couples TRBV5-5 to TRBJ1-4, with no clear D. CDR1 is SGHKS and CDR2 is YYEKEE in the germline V gene (reference sequence). The CDR3 extends over 16 amino acids. Trimming cost V 4 bases and J 4 bases, with 17 bases left between them. DNA of the CDR3: TGTGCCAGCAGCCCTATGGGGTCAGAATATAATGAAAAACTGTTTTTT. Translated: CASSPMGSEYNEKLFF.

This sequence joins TRBV13 and TRBJ2-2; D gene uncertain. Germline loops: CDR1 PRHDT, CDR2 FYEKMQ (reference sequence). Trimming stripped 5 bases from V and 3 bases from J, with 4 bases between. The CDR3 contains 12 residues. DNA of the CDR3: TGTGCCAGCAGCCCCTACACCGGGGAGCTGTTTTTT. The encoded protein is CASSPYTGELFF.

This chain connects TRBV6-6 to TRBJ2-2; D could derive from TRBD1 or TRBD2 (5 bases each). V was pared by 0 bases and J by 0 bases, with 8 bases between. Germline V gene sequence: CDR1 MNHNY, CDR2 SVGAGI (reference sequence). There are 16 residues in the CDR3. The CDR3 DNA reads as TGTGCCAGCAGTTACTCGGGGGTCTCGAACACCGGGGAGCTGTTTTTT. Translation: CASSYSGVSNTGELFF.

This chain connects TRBV6-1 to TRBJ1-5; the match to TRBD1 covers 7 bases. CDR3 size: 14 residues. The germline V gene encodes CDR1 MNHNS and CDR2 SASEGT. The ends lost 7 bases at V and 9 bases at J; junction bases unmatched: 12. The CDR3 reads CASTEGAVGRPQHF. The CDR3, as DNA: TGTGCCAGCACTGAGGGGGCAGTTGGGAGGCCCCAGCATTTT.

The chain has TRBV27 and TRBJ1-5, with TRBD1 matching 7 bases. The CDR3 consists of 13 residues. The germline gives CDR1 MNHEY, CDR2 SMNVEV (reference sequence). J lost 15 bases, V lost 3 bases, and 11 bases had no gene match. CDR3 nucleotides: TGTGCCAGCAGTTTCTCGGGGCAGGGGGTATGGCATTTT. This translates into CASSFSGQGVWHF.

The chain uses TRBV10-3 and TRBJ1-1; no clear D. The CDR3 is made up of 12 amino acids. The V and J ends lost 5 bases and 1 base respectively, with 5 bases between them. Per germline, CDR1 ENHRY and CDR2 SYGVKD. As DNA, the CDR3 is TGTGCCATCAGTAGGAAGAACACTGAAGCTTTCTTT. It specifies CAISRKNTEAFF.

The J gene is TRBJ1-2, the V gene TRBV18; maybe TRBD1 (5 bases). This CDR3 is 14 amino acids long. V dropped 3 bases and J dropped 2 bases, with 10 bases sitting between them. Per germline, CDR1 KGHSH and CDR2 LQKENI. This CDR3 reads CASSPRDGNYGYTF. DNA for the CDR3: TGTGCCAGCTCACCCAGGGACGGAAACTATGGCTACACCTTC.

The rearrangement uses TRBV20-1 and TRBJ2-7; possibly TRBD2 for D (6 bases). The CDR3 runs to 11 residues. CDR1 is DFQATT, CDR2 SNEGSKA, per germline (reference sequence). V was cut by 2 bases and J by 4 bases, with 6 bases left in between. CDR3: CSARSGYEQYF. The CDR3 DNA reads as TGCAGTGCTAGAAGCGGGTACGAGCAGTACTTC.

The V call is TRBV30, the J call TRBJ2-5, with D possibly being TRBD1 (6 bases). V lost 2 bases to trimming and J lost 1 base, with 11 bases between them. Germline-derived CDR1 and CDR2 are GTSNPN and SVGIG (reference sequence). The CDR3 runs to 14 residues. The CDR3 protein is CAWSRTGIQETQYF. CDR3 in DNA: TGTGCCTGGAGTCGCACAGGGATCCAAGAGACCCAGTACTTC.

The rearrangement joins TRBV18 to TRBJ2-5, with 7 positions matching TRBD1. V shed 1 base, J shed 7 bases, and the junction held 3 bases outside the gene matches. The CDR3 consists of 13 residues. CDR1 is KGHSH and CDR2 is LQKENI in the germline V gene. The CDR3 sequence: CASSPQGARTQYF. As DNA, the CDR3 is TGTGCCAGCTCACCACAGGGGGCTCGGACCCAGTACTTC.

This rearrangement joins TRBV27 to TRBJ1-2; D perhaps matches TRBD1 (6 bases). V gave up 3 bases and J gave up 2 bases, with 10 bases separating them. This CDR3 comprises 14 residues. The germline CDR1 and CDR2 sequences are MNHEY and SMNVEV (reference sequence). The CDR3 bases are TGTGCCAGCAGTTTCGGGGGGGCGAACTATGGCTACACCTTC. Protein product: CASSFGGANYGYTF.

This clone was detected only once. The V gene is TRBV4-1, the J gene TRBJ1-5; D unclear. The CDR3 has 13 residues. CDR1 MGHRA and CDR2 YSYEKL come from the germline V gene. Trimming cost V 0 bases and J 0 bases, with 0 bases left between them. The CDR3 here is CASSQDSNQPQHF. CDR3 DNA sequence: TGCGCCAGCAGCCAAGATAGCAATCAGCCCCAGCATTTT.

The chain recombines TRBV2 with TRBJ1-2; D call uncertain. The V end was cut by 4 bases, the J end by 2 bases, with 11 bases between. Germline V gene sequence: CDR1 SNHLY, CDR2 FYNNEI. The CDR3 spans 14 residues. In DNA form, the CDR3 reads TGTGCCAGCAGTGGCCCCCCGGACAACTATGGCTACACCTTC. It is translated as CASSGPPDNYGYTF. Full variable domain (rest looked up from reference TRBV2 and TRBJ1-2): EPEVTQTPSHQVTQMGQEVILRCVPISNHLYFYWYRQILGQKVEFLVSFYNNEISEKSEIFDDQFSVERPDGSNFTLKIRSTKLEDSAMYFCASSGPPDNYGYTFGSGTRLTVV.

The CDR3 DNA is TGTGCCAGCAGGGCACGGGGGGTGGCCTACAATGAGCAGTTCTTC. Translating it yields CASRARGVAYNEQFF. The chain couples TRBV2 to TRBJ2-1; 7 bases map to TRBD2. This CDR3 contains 15 residues. The germline gives CDR1 SNHLY, CDR2 FYNNEI. With V trimmed by 6 bases and J by 2 bases, 7 bases remained unmatched.

The rearrangement uses TRBV29-1 and TRBJ2-1; 8 bases align to TRBD2. The CDR3 runs 14 residues. The germline gives CDR1 SQVTM, CDR2 ANQGSEA. Unmatched junction bases numbered 9, after V lost 5 bases and J lost 6 bases. The CDR3 protein is CSVTGGGNFNEQFF. The CDR3 coding sequence is TGCAGCGTTACCGGGGGGGGGAATTTCAATGAGCAGTTCTTC.

J is TRBJ1-1 and V is TRBV23-1; D is unclear. TRBV23-1 is marked as an open reading frame, function uncertain. The V and J ends lost 1 base and 0 bases respectively, with 9 bases between them. This CDR3 contains 15 residues. CDR3 protein: CASSQLKYLNTEAFF. In nucleotides, the CDR3 is TGCGCCAGCAGTCAATTAAAGTATCTGAACACTGAAGCTTTCTTT.

V is TRBV5-1 and J is TRBJ2-7; 11 nucleotides align to TRBD2. This CDR3 region has 14 residues. V lost 5 bases and J lost 4; bases outside the gene matches: 5. Germline assignment: CDR1 SGHRS and CDR2 YFSETQ. Here the CDR3 DNA reads TGCGCCAGCAGTCCTACTAGCGGGAGTTACGAGCAGTACTTC. Protein product: CASSPTSGSYEQYF.

The genes are TRBV4-1 and TRBJ2-6; D uncertain. Germline lookup yields CDR1 MGHRA and CDR2 YSYEKL. The CDR3 is 18 amino acids. With 4 bases removed from V and 0 bases from J, the gap between germline ends came to 16 bases. The CDR3 DNA sequence: TGCGCCAGCAGCCCCCAGGACGCCGCCTACTCTGGGGCCAACGTCCTGACTTTC. Protein product: CASSPQDAAYSGANVLTF.

The rearrangement uses TRBV5-4 and TRBJ2-7; unclear D gene. The CDR3 spans 14 residues. The V gene's germline CDR1 is SGHNT and CDR2 YYREEE (reference sequence). With 0 bases removed from V and 2 bases from J, the gap between germline ends came to 9 bases. The CDR3 loop reads CASSLDAGTYEQYF. The DNA of the CDR3 is TGTGCCAGCAGCTTGGATGCAGGAACCTACGAGCAGTACTTC.